Shown below are 19 T cell receptor beta chains from a single sample sequenced in a study of T cell changes during pregnancy in multiple sclerosis. Clones were sequenced by immunoSEQ multiplex PCR, and TCRdb holds only the in-frame ones, with some missing. The table lists about 71,000 clones, approximately 92% of them singletons. This specimen consisted of peripheral blood, obtained in the third trimester of pregnancy. The source of these receptors is a female donor with multiple sclerosis, enrolled in a pregnancy study.

This rearrangement joins TRBV27 to TRBJ2-1; 10 nucleotides align to TRBD2. Germline values: CDR1 MNHEY, CDR2 SMNVEV (reference sequence). The V segment lost 2 bases and the J segment 4 bases; nucleotides outside the gene matches: 2. This CDR3 is 15 amino acids long. The CDR3 protein is CASSLRTSGYNEQFF. The CDR3 bases are TGTGCCAGCAGTTTAAGGACTAGCGGATACAATGAGCAGTTCTTC.

The V call is TRBV19, the J call TRBJ2-1; 9 nucleotides match TRBD2. The CDR3 spans 15 residues. Losses at the gene ends were 3 bases for V and 9 bases for J; bases not matched to a gene: 9. Germline V lookup: CDR1 LNHDA, CDR2 SQIVND (reference sequence). The CDR3 region has the DNA TGTGCCAGTAGTATGCAGGGGCGGGAGGGCCTTGAGCAGTTCTTC. Translation: CASSMQGREGLEQFF.

Of note for this clone: Relative to the germline gene, one junction end is altered; a read error may explain this. The chain uses TRBV28 and TRBJ2-2; TRBD1 might be the D (5 bases). The CDR3 sequence is 13 residues long. Germline V CDR1 and CDR2: MDHEN, SYDVKM. CDR3 nucleotides: TGTGCCAGCACGCGACAGACCACCAGGGAGCTGTTTTTT. Encoded protein: CASTRQTTRELFF. The entire variable domain, with the rest obtained from reference TRBV28 and TRBJ2-2, is as follows: DVKVTQSSRYLVKRTGEKVFLECVQDMDHENMFWYRQDPGLGLRLIYFSYDVKMKEKGDIPEGYSVSREKKERFSLILESASTNQTSMYLCASTRQTTRELFFGEGSRLTVL.

In this sample, this clone turned up once. At one end the junction does not follow the germline gene, possibly because of a read error. This sequence joins TRBV5-4 and TRBJ2-5; 7 bases are a match to TRBD1. CDR3 length: 16 amino acids. Germline V CDR1 and CDR2: SGHNT, YYREEE (reference sequence). The CDR3 DNA reads TGTGCCAGCAGTTTGGTGACAGGGAGAGGCCAAGAGACCCAGTACTTC. It translates to CASSLVTGRGQETQYF.

The CDR3 protein is CSVVSATNEKLFF. In DNA, the CDR3 is TGCAGCGTTGTCAGTGCAACTAATGAAAAACTGTTTTTT. The gene calls are TRBV29-1 and TRBJ1-4; no definite D call. The CDR3 runs 13 residues. Trimming took off 4 bases at V and 0 bases at J, with 6 bases between the two ends. Germline V gives CDR1 SQVTM, CDR2 ANQGSEA.

The chain combines TRBV11-3 with TRBJ2-1, with a possible D match to TRBD2 (5 bases). Germline CDR1 SGHNT, CDR2 YENEEA. Trimming pared 2 bases from V and 6 bases from J, leaving 5 bases between. This CDR3 has 12 residues. CDR3 amino acids: CASSLSGNEQFF. Here the CDR3 DNA reads TGTGCCAGCAGCTTAAGCGGCAATGAGCAGTTCTTC.

This rearrangement joins TRBV7-3 to TRBJ2-1, with D maybe TRBD2 (5 bases). V lost 3 bases to trimming and J lost 6 bases, with 15 bases between them. CDR3 length equals 15 residues. Per the germline V gene, CDR1 is SGHTA and CDR2 is FQGTGA. CDR3 amino acids: CASSFYSGESNEQFF. CDR3 bases: TGTGCCAGCAGCTTTTACAGCGGAGAATCCAATGAGCAGTTCTTC.

The CDR3 DNA sequence: TGTGCCAGCAGCCAGTCCACCCGGGGGACTGAAGCTTTCTTT. Protein product: CASSQSTRGTEAFF. The rearrangement links TRBV7-9 to TRBJ1-1, with a weak D call TRBD1 (5 bases). V shed 5 bases and J shed 5 bases, with 15 bases lying between them. Germline V gives CDR1 SEHNR, CDR2 FQNEAQ (reference sequence). This CDR3 comprises 14 residues. Full variable domain (remainder filled in from reference TRBV7-9 and TRBJ1-1): DTGVSQNPRHKITKRGQNVTFRCDPISEHNRLYWYRQTLGQGPEFLTYFQNEAQLEKSRLLSDRFSAERPKGSFSTLEIQRTEQGDSAMYLCASSQSTRGTEAFFGQGTRLTVV.

This chain joins TRBV25-1 and TRBJ2-1, with 12 bases aligning to TRBD2. The V segment lost 6 bases and the J segment 13 bases; nucleotides outside the gene matches: 10. CDR3 length equals 14 residues. Germline loops: CDR1 MGHDK, CDR2 SYGVNS. CDR3 protein: CASRTTGTSGRQFF. For the CDR3, the DNA is TGTGCCAGCAGGACGACCGGGACTAGCGGGCGACAGTTCTTC. Filled out from reference TRBV25-1 and TRBJ2-1, the complete variable domain reads EADIYQTPRYLVIGTGKKITLECSQTMGHDKMYWYQQDPGMELHLIHYSYGVNSTEKGDLSSESTVSRIRTEHFPLTLESARPSHTSQYLCASRTTGTSGRQFFGPGTRLTVL.

The chain recombines TRBV5-1 with TRBJ2-2; 7 positions agree with TRBD1. The germline V gene encodes CDR1 SGHRS and CDR2 YFSETQ. The CDR3 is 16 amino acids. Trimming cost V 1 base and J 0 bases; bases outside gene matches: 3. The CDR3 protein is CASSLWQGANTGELFF. CDR3 bases: TGCGCCAGCAGCTTGTGGCAGGGGGCGAACACCGGGGAGCTGTTTTTT.

This clone was detected only once. The chain joins TRBV9 to TRBJ2-1, with 7 positions matching TRBD2. Germline V gives CDR1 SGDLS, CDR2 YYNGEE. CDR3 length: 15 residues. V lost 3 bases, J lost 5 bases, and 8 bases stayed unmatched. CDR3 sequence (DNA): TGTGCCAGCAGCGGGGGAGGGGCTACCCACAATGAGCAGTTCTTC. This gives the protein CASSGGGATHNEQFF.

V and J are TRBV18 and TRBJ1-5, with D perhaps TRBD1 (6 bases). The germline V gene has CDR1 KGHSH and CDR2 LQKENI. CDR3 size: 14 residues. Trimming removed 3 bases from V and 4 bases from J, with 10 bases in between. CDR3 protein: CASSPPDRNQPQHF. CDR3 DNA: TGTGCCAGCTCACCTCCCGACAGGAATCAGCCCCAGCATTTT.

The J gene is TRBJ2-6, the V gene TRBV7-2; unclear D gene. The V and J ends lost 5 bases and 2 bases respectively, with 7 bases between them. CDR3 length equals 14 residues. Germline V gene lookup returns CDR1 SGHTA and CDR2 FQGNSA. CDR3 residues: CASSPQTGANVLTF. In DNA form, the CDR3 reads TGTGCCAGCAGCCCCCAAACTGGGGCCAACGTCCTGACTTTC.

In its sample, this clone was seen once. The chain recombines TRBV6-1 with TRBJ1-1; D possibly corresponds to TRBD1 (6 bases). V was clipped by 6 bases and J by 1 base, with 9 bases between them. The CDR3 is 13 residues long. CDR1 is MNHNS and CDR2 is SASEGT in the germline V gene. CDR3 loop: CASRTGPNTEAFF. The CDR3 DNA is TGTGCCAGCAGGACAGGACCGAACACTGAAGCTTTCTTT.

This chain uses TRBV5-6 with TRBJ1-4, with D uncertain. This CDR3 is 13 amino acids long. The germline V gene has CDR1 SGHDT and CDR2 YYEEEE. V was pared by 4 bases and J by 3 bases, with 7 bases between. CDR3 sequence (DNA): TGTGCCAGCAGCGGTGCAGCTAATGAAAAACTGTTTTTT. Protein: CASSGAANEKLFF.

V usage is TRBV6-1 and J usage is TRBJ1-5, with 9 bases matching TRBD1. This CDR3 comprises 14 residues. CDR1 and CDR2 (germline): MNHNS, SASEGT. The junction had 6 bases not matched to a gene; V was cut back by 6 bases and J by 6 bases. The CDR3 coding sequence is TGTGCCAGCAGGGGGACAGGGTTTGGTCAGCCCCAGCATTTT. Its protein is CASRGTGFGQPQHF.

The chain joins TRBV30 to TRBJ1-5; D ambiguous. The CDR3 totals 12 residues. V lost 5 bases to trimming and J lost 1 base, with 6 bases between them. In germline, CDR1 is GTSNPN, CDR2 SVGIG (reference sequence). The CDR3, as DNA: TGTGCCTGGGGGAGCAGCAATCAGCCCCAGCATTTT. As protein: CAWGSSNQPQHF.

The chain joins TRBV16 to TRBJ1-2; TRBD1 agrees at 9 bases. CDR1 and CDR2 (germline): KGHSY, FQNENV. The CDR3 consists of 16 residues. The V and J ends lost 4 bases and 1 base, in that order; junction bases with no gene match: 7. The CDR3 reads CASSPPGTGFNYGYTF. The CDR3, as DNA: TGTGCCAGCAGCCCCCCCGGGACAGGGTTTAACTATGGCTACACCTTC.

The rearrangement joins TRBV2 to TRBJ1-2, with 8 positions matching TRBD1. The germline V gene encodes CDR1 SNHLY and CDR2 FYNNEI. Unmatched junction bases numbered 4, after V lost 10 bases and J lost 0 bases. CDR3 length: 13 residues. The CDR3 DNA follows: TGTGCCACCGAGGACAGGGCTAACTATGGCTACACCTTC. It translates to CATEDRANYGYTF.